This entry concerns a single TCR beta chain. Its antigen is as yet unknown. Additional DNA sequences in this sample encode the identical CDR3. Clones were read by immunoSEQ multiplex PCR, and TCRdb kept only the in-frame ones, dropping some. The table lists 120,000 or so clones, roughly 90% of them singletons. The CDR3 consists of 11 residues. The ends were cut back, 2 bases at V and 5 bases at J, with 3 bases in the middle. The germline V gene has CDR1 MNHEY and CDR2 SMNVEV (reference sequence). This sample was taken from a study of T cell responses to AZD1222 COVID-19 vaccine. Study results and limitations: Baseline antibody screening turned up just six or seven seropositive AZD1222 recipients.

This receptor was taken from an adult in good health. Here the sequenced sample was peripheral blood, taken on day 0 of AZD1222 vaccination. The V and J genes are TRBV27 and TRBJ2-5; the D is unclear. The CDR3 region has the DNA TGTGCCAGCAGTTTAAGGGAGACCCAGTACTTC. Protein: CASSLRETQYF.